The clone carrying this T cell receptor (beta chain) was seen once. The antigen remains undetermined. The data were taken from a study of cytomegalovirus exposure and HLA in healthy donors. Points from the study as a whole: Subsequent analysis revealed that first-cohort TCR clusters tended to co-occur in the 110 or so validation repertoires. There were around 160 TCR beta chains listed as cytomegalovirus-associated.

Profiling relied on immunoSEQ multiplex PCR, and the TCRdb table lists in-frame clones only, not all of them. The sample includes 90,000 to 110,000 clones, almost 90% of them seen just once. Trimming shortened V by 2 bases and J by 5 bases, and 15 bases separated the two germline ends. Germline CDR1 is LGHNA and CDR2 is YSLEER. The CDR3 covers 15 residues. This chain uses TRBV4-3 with TRBJ2-5, with D perhaps matching TRBD2 (7 bases). The clonotype was recovered from a woman between 18 and 29 years old in good health and CMV-seronegative. Source material: PBMCs. CDR3: CASSQWGGGGETQYF. In nucleotides, the CDR3 is TGCGCCAGCAGCCAATGGGGGGGCGGTGGGGAGACCCAGTACTTC.